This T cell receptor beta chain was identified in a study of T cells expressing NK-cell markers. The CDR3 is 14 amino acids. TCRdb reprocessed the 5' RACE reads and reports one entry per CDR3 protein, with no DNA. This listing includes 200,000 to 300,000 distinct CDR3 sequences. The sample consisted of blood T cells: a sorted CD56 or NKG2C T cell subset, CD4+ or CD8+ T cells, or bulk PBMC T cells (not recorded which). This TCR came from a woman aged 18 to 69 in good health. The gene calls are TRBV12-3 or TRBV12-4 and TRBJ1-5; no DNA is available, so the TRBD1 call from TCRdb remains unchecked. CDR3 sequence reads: CASSWTASNQPQHF.